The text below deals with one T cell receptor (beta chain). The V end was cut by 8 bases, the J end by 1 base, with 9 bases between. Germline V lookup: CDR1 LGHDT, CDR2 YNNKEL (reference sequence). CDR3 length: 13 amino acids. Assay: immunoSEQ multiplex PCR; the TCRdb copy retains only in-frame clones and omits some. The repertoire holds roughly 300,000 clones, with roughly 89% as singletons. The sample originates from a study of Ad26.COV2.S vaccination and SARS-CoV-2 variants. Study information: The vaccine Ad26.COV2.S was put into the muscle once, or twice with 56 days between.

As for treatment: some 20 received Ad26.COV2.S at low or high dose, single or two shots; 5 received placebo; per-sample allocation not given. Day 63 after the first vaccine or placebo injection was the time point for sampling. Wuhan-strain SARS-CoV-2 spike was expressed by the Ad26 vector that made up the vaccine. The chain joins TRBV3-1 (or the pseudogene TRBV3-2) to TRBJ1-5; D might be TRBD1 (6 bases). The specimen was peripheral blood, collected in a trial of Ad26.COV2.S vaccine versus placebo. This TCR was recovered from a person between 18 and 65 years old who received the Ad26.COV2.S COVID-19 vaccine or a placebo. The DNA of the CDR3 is TGTGCCAGCGGGACACTAAGCAATCAGCCCCAGCATTTT. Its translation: CASGTLSNQPQHF.